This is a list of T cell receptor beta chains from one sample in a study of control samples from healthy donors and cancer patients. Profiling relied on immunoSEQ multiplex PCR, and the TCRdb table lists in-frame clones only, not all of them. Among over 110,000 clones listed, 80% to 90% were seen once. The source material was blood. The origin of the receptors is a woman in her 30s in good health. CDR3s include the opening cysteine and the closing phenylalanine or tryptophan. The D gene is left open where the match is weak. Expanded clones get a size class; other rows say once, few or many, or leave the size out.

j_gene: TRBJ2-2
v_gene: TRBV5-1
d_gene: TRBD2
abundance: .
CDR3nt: TGCGCCAGCAGCGATCCTCGACTAGCGGGAAGCACCGGGGAGCTGTTTTTT
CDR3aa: CASSDPRLAGSTGELFF

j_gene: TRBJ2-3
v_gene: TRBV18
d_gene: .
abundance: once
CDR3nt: TGTGCCAGCTCACGAAACCCTGAGGGGACAGATACGCAGTATTTT
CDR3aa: CASSRNPEGTDTQYF

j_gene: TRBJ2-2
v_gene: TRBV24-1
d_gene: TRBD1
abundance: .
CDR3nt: TGTGCCACCAGTGATCAGACGGGACAGGGGGGAAAACTCACCGGGGAGCTGTTTTTT
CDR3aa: CATSDQTGQGGKLTGELFF

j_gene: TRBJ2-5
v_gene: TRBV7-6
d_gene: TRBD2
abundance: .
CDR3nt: TGTGCCAGCAGCAGACAAGCGGGAGGAGGGGAGACCCAGTACTTC
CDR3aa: CASSRQAGGGETQYF

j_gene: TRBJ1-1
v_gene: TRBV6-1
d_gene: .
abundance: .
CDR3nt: TGTGCCAGCAGTGAAATAGGGCCCACTGAAGCTTTCTTT
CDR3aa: CASSEIGPTEAFF

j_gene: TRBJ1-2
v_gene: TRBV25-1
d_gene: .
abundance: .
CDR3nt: TGTGCCAGCAGCTCCCGCGTAGGGGTTGGGGTCTATGGCTACACCTTC
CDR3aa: CASSSRVGVGVYGYTF

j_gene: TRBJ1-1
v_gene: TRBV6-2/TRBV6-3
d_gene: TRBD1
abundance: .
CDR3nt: TGTGCCAGCAGTTACTCTTCTGGGACAGGGGGCGTTAAAAACACTGAAGCTTTCTTT
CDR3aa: CASSYSSGTGGVKNTEAFF

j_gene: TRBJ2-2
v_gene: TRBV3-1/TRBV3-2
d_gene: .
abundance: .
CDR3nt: TGTGCCAGCAGCCAAGTGGCGGGCTGGTCCGGGGAGCTGTTTTTT
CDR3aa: CASSQVAGWSGELFF

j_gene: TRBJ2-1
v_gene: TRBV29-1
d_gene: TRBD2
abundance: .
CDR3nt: TGCAGCGTCGAACTAGCGGACTCCTACAATGAGCAGTTCTTC
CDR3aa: CSVELADSYNEQFF

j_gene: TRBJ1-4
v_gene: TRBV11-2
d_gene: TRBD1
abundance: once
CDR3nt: TGTGCCAGCAGCTCGGGACAGGTAGATGAAAAACTGTTTTTT
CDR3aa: CASSSGQVDEKLFF

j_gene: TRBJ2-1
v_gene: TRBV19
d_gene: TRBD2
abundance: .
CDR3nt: TGTGCCAGACCCGTCACGCGGGGAGGGCCGAGGGGTGAGCAGTTCTTC
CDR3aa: CARPVTRGGPRGEQFF

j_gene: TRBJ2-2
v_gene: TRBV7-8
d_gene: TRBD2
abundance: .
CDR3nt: TGTGCCAGCAGCTTAGGCGGGACTAGCGGGCGCACCGGGGAGCTGTTTTTT
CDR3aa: CASSLGGTSGRTGELFF

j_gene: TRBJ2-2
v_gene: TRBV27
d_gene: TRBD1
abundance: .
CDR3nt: TGTGCCAGCAGTCACGGGACAGGGGGCACCGGGGAGCTGTTTTTT
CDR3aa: CASSHGTGGTGELFF

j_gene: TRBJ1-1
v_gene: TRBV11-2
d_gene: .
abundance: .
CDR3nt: TGTGCCAGCAGCTTAGGAATGGGAAGCCCTGAAGCTTTCTTT
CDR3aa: CASSLGMGSPEAFF

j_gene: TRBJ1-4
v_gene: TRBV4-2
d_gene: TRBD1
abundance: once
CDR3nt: TGTGCCAGCAGCTTGGACAGGGGGCGTGAAAAACTGTTTTTT
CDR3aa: CASSLDRGREKLFF

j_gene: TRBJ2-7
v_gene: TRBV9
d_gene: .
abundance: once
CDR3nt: TGTGCCAGCAGCGCCGGGGGAGGAAGCTCCTACGAGCAGTACTTC
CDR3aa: CASSAGGGSSYEQYF

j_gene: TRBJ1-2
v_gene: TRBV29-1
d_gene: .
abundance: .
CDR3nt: TGCAGCGCGGGGACGCTAAGGGGCTACACCTTC
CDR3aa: CSAGTLRGYTF

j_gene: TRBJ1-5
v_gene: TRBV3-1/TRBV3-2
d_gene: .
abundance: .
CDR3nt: TGTGCCAGCAGCCAAGGCCCCAATAGCAATCAGCCCCAGCATTTT
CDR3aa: CASSQGPNSNQPQHF

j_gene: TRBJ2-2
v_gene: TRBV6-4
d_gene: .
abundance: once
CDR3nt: TGTGCCAGCAGTGAAGTGAGGACCACCGGGGAGCTGTTTTTT
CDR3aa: CASSEVRTTGELFF

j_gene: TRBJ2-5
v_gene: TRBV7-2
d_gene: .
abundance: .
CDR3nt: TGTGCCAGCACCTTAGGGGGACTGCAGGGGGGAAAGACCCAGTACTTC
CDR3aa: CASTLGGLQGGKTQYF

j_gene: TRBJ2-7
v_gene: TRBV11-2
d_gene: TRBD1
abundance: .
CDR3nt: TGTGCCAGCGTGTGGACAGGGGACTACGAGCAGTACTTC
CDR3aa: CASVWTGDYEQYF

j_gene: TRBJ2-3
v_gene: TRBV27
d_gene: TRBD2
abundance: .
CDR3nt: TGTGCCAGCACTCGACTAGCGGGCACAGATACGCAGTATTTT
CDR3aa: CASTRLAGTDTQYF

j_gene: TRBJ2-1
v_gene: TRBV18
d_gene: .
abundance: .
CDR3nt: TGTGCCAGCTCACCACCTCCTAGTGGATACAATGAGCAGTTCTTC
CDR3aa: CASSPPPSGYNEQFF

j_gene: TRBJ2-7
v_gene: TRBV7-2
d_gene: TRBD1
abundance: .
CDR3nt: TGTGCCAGCAGCTTATATCCGGACAGGGGCTACGAGCAGTACTTC
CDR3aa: CASSLYPDRGYEQYF

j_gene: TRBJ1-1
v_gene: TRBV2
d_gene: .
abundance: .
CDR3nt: TGTGCCAGCAGCCGATCGAGTGGTGCGGAAGCTTTCTTT
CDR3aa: CASSRSSGAEAFF

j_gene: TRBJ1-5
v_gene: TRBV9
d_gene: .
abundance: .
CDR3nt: TGTGCCAGCAGCTTTTCCTCAAGTGGGCCCCAGCATTTT
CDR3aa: CASSFSSSGPQHF

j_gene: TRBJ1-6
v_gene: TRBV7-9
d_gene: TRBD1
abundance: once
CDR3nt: TGTGCCAGCAGCTGGACAGGGGAGAAGAATTCACCCCTCCACTTT
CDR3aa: CASSWTGEKNSPLHF

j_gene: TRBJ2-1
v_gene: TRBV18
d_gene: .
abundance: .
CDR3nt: TGTGCCAGCTCACCGGGTCAGGGTGTTGGGTCCTACAATGAGCAGTTCTTC
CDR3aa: CASSPGQGVGSYNEQFF

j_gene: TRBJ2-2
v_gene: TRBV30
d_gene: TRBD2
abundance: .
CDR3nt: TGTGCCTGGAGCGGGGACGCCGGGACTAGCGGGAGGGCCAACACCGGGGAGCTGTTTTTT
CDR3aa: CAWSGDAGTSGRANTGELFF

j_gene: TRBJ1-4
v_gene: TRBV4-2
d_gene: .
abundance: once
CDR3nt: TGTGCCAGCAGCCAAGGAGGGGGAAATGAAAAACTGTTTTTT
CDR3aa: CASSQGGGNEKLFF

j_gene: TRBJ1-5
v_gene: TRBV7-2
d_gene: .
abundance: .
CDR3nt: TGTGCCAGCAGCTTATCTGGGGCGTGGAATCAGCCCCAGCATTTT
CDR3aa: CASSLSGAWNQPQHF

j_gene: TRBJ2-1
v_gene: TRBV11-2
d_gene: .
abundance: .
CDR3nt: TGTGCCAGCACCAAGGGGCGCGCCAACTACAATGAGCAGTTCTTC
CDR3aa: CASTKGRANYNEQFF

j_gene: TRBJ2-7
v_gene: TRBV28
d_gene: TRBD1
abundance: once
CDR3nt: TGTGCCGGAAGCGGACAGGGGGCTAATGAGCAGTACTTC
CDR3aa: CAGSGQGANEQYF

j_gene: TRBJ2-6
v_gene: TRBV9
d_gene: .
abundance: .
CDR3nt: TGTGCCAGCAGCCCGGTATTGGGGGCCAACGTCCTGACTTTC
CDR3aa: CASSPVLGANVLTF

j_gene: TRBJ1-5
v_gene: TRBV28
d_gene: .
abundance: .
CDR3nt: TGTGCCAGCAGTTTAAGAGGGGGAGGTCAGCCCCAGCATTTT
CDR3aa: CASSLRGGGQPQHF

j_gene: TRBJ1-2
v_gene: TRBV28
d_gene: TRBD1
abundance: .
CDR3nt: TGTGCCAGCATCTTGGGGGGACAGGGCAACTATGGCTACACCTTC
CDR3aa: CASILGGQGNYGYTF

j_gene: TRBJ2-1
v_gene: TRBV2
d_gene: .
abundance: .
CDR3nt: TGTGCCACCCCCAATCTAGCAGATCGGACGAAGAGCTCCTACAATGAGCAGTTCTTC
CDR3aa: CATPNLADRTKSSYNEQFF